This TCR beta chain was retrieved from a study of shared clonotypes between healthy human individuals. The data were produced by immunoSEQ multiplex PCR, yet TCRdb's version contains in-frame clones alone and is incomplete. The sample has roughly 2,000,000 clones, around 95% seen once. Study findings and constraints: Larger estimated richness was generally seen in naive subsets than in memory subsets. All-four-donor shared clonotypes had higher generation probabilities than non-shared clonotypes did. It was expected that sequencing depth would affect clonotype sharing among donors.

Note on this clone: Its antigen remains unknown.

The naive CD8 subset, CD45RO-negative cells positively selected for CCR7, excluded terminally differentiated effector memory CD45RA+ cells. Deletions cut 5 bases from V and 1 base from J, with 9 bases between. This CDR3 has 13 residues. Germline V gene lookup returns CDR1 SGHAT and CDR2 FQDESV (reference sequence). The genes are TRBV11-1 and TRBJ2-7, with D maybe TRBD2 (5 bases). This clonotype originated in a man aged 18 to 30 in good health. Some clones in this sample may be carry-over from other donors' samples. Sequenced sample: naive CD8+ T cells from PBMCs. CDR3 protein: CASSATGSYEQYF. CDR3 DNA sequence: TGTGCCAGCAGCGCTACGGGATCCTACGAGCAGTACTTC.